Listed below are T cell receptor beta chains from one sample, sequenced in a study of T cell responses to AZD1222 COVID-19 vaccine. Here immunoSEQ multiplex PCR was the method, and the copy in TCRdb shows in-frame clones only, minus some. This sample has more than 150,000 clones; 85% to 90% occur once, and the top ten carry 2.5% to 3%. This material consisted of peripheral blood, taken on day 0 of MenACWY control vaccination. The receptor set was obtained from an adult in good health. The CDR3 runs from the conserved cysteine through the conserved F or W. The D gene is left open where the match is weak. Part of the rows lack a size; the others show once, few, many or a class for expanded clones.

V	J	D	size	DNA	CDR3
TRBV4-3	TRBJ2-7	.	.	TGCGCCAGCAGCCAAGAACCGGCTGAAGGGCGGGGACGCTACGAGCAGTACTTC	CASSQEPAEGRGRYEQYF
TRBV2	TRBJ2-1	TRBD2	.	TGTGCCAGCAGGGCGGGACTAGCGGGACCGTACAATGAGCAGTTCTTC	CASRAGLAGPYNEQFF
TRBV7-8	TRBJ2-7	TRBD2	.	TGTGCCAGCAGCCCTAGGGGACTAGCGGCCCCAGGGGAGCAGTACTTC	CASSPRGLAAPGEQYF
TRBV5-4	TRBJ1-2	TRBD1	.	TGTGCCAGCAGCTTGGGACAGGGGGCGGGAGGCTACACCTTC	CASSLGQGAGGYTF
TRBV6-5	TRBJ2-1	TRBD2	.	TGTGCCAGCAGTTCCAGCGGGAGGGGAACAGAGCAGTTCTTC	CASSSSGRGTEQFF
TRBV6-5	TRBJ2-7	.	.	TGTGCCAGCAGTTCCTCGCCAGGCCAATACGAGCAGTACTTC	CASSSSPGQYEQYF
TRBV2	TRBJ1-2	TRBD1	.	TGTGCCAGCAGTGGTGCCGGGACAGAGTATGGCTACACCTTC	CASSGAGTEYGYTF
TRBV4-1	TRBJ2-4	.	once	TGCGCCAGCAGCCTCGACCGGAGGTGGGCAAACATTCAGTACTTC	CASSLDRRWANIQYF
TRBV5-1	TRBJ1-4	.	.	TGCGCCAGCAGCTTGGCCGGGGCCAAAGAAAAACTGTTTTTT	CASSLAGAKEKLFF
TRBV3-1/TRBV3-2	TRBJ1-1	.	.	TGTGCCAGCAGCCAAGAAGCTCATATGCAGGGAGGCACTGAAGCTTTCTTT	CASSQEAHMQGGTEAFF